The sequence of this T cell receptor (beta chain) was determined in a study of T cell repertoires in cytomegalovirus infection. Background on the study: CMV infection together with matching HLA type was indicated by public TCR beta signatures.

CDR1 and CDR2 from the germline V gene are DFQATT and SNEGSKA (reference sequence). This CDR3 has 15 amino acids. The V segment lost 5 bases and the J segment 2 bases; nucleotides outside the gene matches: 10. Study-wide points: In two of eight donors, the top clonotype was HLA-C-restricted CMV-specific. Cumulative frequency (of public TCR beta family members) identified carriers of CMV plus the relevant HLA.

TCRdb re-analysed the reads in MiXCR, keeping a single row per CDR3 protein. The table has around 530,000 distinct CDR3 sequences, 16% seen once; the top ten hold 20% to 30%. This clonotype occurred a few times. No antigen is known for it. This chain joins TRBV20-1 and TRBJ2-7; 9 nucleotides match TRBD2. Sample: CD8+ T cells from PBMCs. The sequence was collected from a human donor in good health (CMV status not recorded). Some clones in this sample may be carry-over from other donors' samples. The chain's CDR3 is CSARARLAATYEQYF. The CDR3 DNA reads as TGCAGTGCTCGAGCAAGACTAGCGGCGACCTACGAGCAGTACTTC.